The T cell receptor beta chain described here comes from a study of T cell repertoires in cytomegalovirus infection. Study summary: Public TCR beta signatures marked donors with CMV infection and the matching HLA. Study-wide findings and caveats: Ex vivo, HLA-C-restricted CMV-specific TCR beta clonotypes prevailed over the rest of the response. Cumulative public TCR beta family frequency identified carriers of CMV plus the relevant HLA.

TCRdb reprocessed the reads with MiXCR, giving one entry per CDR3 protein. The sample carries around 740,000 distinct CDR3 sequences, approximately 40% recorded once. CDR1 and CDR2 from the germline V gene are LNHDA and SQIVND (reference sequence). This CDR3 comprises 15 residues. A word on this clonotype: Its specificity is unknown. The germline gene is not matched at one end of the junction; a read error may be the cause.

The chain has TRBV19 and TRBJ1-5; D possibly corresponds to TRBD1 (6 bases). The TCR was taken from a human donor in good health (CMV status not recorded). Some clones in this sample may be carry-over from other donors' samples. What was sequenced was PBMCs. In DNA form, the CDR3 reads TGTGCCAGTAGTGCGAGAGGGGGGAGCAATCAGTCCCAGCATTTT. Its protein is CASSARGGSNQSQHF. The full variable domain, in which reference TRBV19 and TRBJ1-5 provide the parts outside the CDR3, is DGGITQSPKYLFRKEGQNVTLSCEQNLNHDAMYWYRQDPGQGLRLIYYSQIVNDFQKGDIAEGYSVSREKKESFPLTVTSAQKNPTAFYLCASSARGGSNQSQHFGDGTRLSIL.